The rows below give T cell receptor beta chains drawn from one sample of a study of a mutant IDH1 vaccine in newly diagnosed glioma. Measured with immunoSEQ multiplex PCR; TCRdb has only the in-frame clones, and not every one. The data contain roughly 60,000 clones, around 84% of them singletons. These receptors have no known antigen. Sequencing was performed on PBMCs, taken from a glioma patient whose treatment included an IDH1 peptide vaccine. Source of these receptors: a man aged 30 to 45 with glioma. CDR3s include the opening cysteine and the closing phenylalanine or tryptophan. D genes are given only for firm matches. Clone size appears in some rows only: once, few, many, or a class for an expanded clone.

TRBJ1-1 | - | - | TRBV6-1 | CASSGSWTLGVTEAFF | TGTGCCAGCAGTGGTTCCTGGACTCTGGGGGTCACTGAAGCTTTCTTT
TRBJ1-1 | - | - | TRBV4-1 | CASSQGRQEVTEAFF | TGCGCCAGCAGCCAAGGCCGACAGGAGGTTACTGAAGCTTTCTTT
TRBJ2-7 | - | once | TRBV6-1 | CASIPWGSSYEQYF | TGTGCCAGCATCCCCTGGGGCTCCTCCTACGAGCAGTACTTC
TRBJ1-2 | - | - | TRBV18 | CASSGYVALGYGYTF | TGTGCCAGCTCAGGTTACGTCGCCCTCGGCTATGGCTACACCTTC
TRBJ2-7 | - | - | TRBV9 | CASSVVDSSYEQYF | TGTGCCAGCAGCGTAGTCGACTCGTCCTACGAGCAGTACTTC
TRBJ1-1 | - | few | TRBV5-1 | CASSLVGAANTEAFF | TGCGCCAGCAGCTTGGTGGGGGCAGCGAACACTGAAGCTTTCTTT
TRBJ2-3 | - | - | TRBV11-2 | CASSHLRSTSSGTDTQYF | TGTGCCAGCAGCCACTTACGATCGACTTCCAGCGGCACAGATACGCAGTATTTT
TRBJ2-3 | - | medium-sized | TRBV11-3 | CASSPRQVTDTQYF | TGTGCCAGCAGCCCTCGACAGGTCACAGATACGCAGTATTTT
TRBJ2-7 | - | - | TRBV9 | CASSASTAPSYEQYF | TGTGCCAGCAGCGCGTCGACTGCCCCCTCCTACGAGCAGTACTTC
TRBJ2-3 | TRBD2 | - | TRBV5-1 | CASSTGLAGYTDTQYF | TGCGCCAGCAGCACCGGACTAGCGGGGTACACAGATACGCAGTATTTT
TRBJ1-1 | - | - | TRBV6-1 | CASSEAGGNTEAFF | TGTGCCAGCAGTGAAGCGGGAGGGAACACTGAAGCTTTCTTT
TRBJ2-3 | - | - | TRBV4-1 | CASSQVTWDTDYTDTQYF | TGCGCCAGCAGCCAGGTAACTTGGGACACGGACTACACAGATACGCAGTATTTT
TRBJ2-3 | - | - | TRBV6-5 | CASSYLRGPTDTQYF | TGTGCCAGCAGTTACCTCCGGGGGCCCACAGATACGCAGTATTTT
TRBJ2-2 | - | once | TRBV6-6 | CASSKQGNTGELFF | TGTGCCAGCAGTAAACAGGGCAACACCGGGGAGCTGTTTTTT
TRBJ1-1 | - | - | TRBV10-3 | CAISTLRFDENTEAFF | TGTGCCATCAGTACCCTCCGATTCGATGAAAACACTGAAGCTTTCTTT
TRBJ1-5 | - | few | TRBV13 | CASSLGRYSNQPQHF | TGTGCCAGCAGCTTAGGGCGATATAGCAATCAGCCCCAGCATTTT
TRBJ2-3 | - | - | TRBV19 | CASSRGLAVASTDTQYF | TGTGCCTCAAGTAGGGGCCTTGCGGTGGCGAGCACAGATACGCAGTATTTT
TRBJ1-1 | - | - | TRBV25-1 | CASRRRTEAFF | TGTGCCAGCAGGCGCCGCACTGAAGCTTTCTTT
TRBJ2-5 | - | - | TRBV2 | CASRAGEGQETQYF | TGTGCCAGCAGAGCAGGAGAGGGGCAAGAGACCCAGTACTTC
TRBJ2-7 | TRBD2 | - | TRBV11-2 | CASSYTRLAGVEQYF | TGTGCCAGCAGCTACACGAGACTAGCGGGGGTTGAGCAGTACTTC
TRBJ2-3 | TRBD1 | - | TRBV5-1 | CASTFRTGPSTDTQYF | TGCGCCAGCACCTTTAGGACAGGGCCTAGCACAGATACGCAGTATTTT
TRBJ2-7 | TRBD1 | - | TRBV5-6 | CASSLYGTGVHEQYF | TGTGCCAGCAGCTTGTACGGGACAGGGGTCCACGAGCAGTACTTC
TRBJ2-1 | TRBD2 | - | TRBV11-2 | CASSWSGGSNEQFF | TGTGCCAGCAGCTGGTCGGGGGGGTCCAATGAGCAGTTCTTC
TRBJ1-2 | TRBD1 | - | TRBV4-1 | CASTTLGQTDGYTF | TGCGCCAGCACCACCCTGGGACAGACAGATGGCTACACCTTC
TRBJ1-1 | TRBD1 | - | TRBV5-6 | CASSLRVKGAEAFF | TGTGCCAGCAGCCTTAGGGTCAAGGGGGCAGAAGCTTTCTTT
TRBJ2-5 | TRBD1 | - | TRBV2 | CASSRGNQETQYF | TGTGCCAGCAGCAGGGGGAATCAAGAGACCCAGTACTTC